The sequence of this TCR beta chain was determined in a study of T cells in Graves' hyperthyroidism and ophthalmopathy. Study-level results: Clonotypes that were expanded in thyroid above 0.001 mostly appeared in blood too.

V trimming: 2 bases; J trimming: 1 base; junction bases outside the gene matches: 11. Per germline, CDR1 SEHNR and CDR2 FQNEAQ (reference sequence). The CDR3 is made up of 17 amino acids. RNA transcripts served as the template for amplifying TCR beta CDR3 regions. First-round RT-PCR targeting the TCR CDR3 was performed with the HTBI primer set. TCRdb recomputed calls from the multiplex PCR reads with MiXCR, one row per CDR3 protein. Of about 290,000 distinct CDR3 sequences detected, about 13% appear once; the ten largest clones hold 7.9%. This clonotype was observed at least ten times. Its antigen remains unidentified. Exclusions: uncontrolled infection, other autoimmune disease, pregnancy, lactation. The diagnostic basis comprised clinical symptoms, serum thyroxine and TRAb, thyroid ultrasound and orbital computed tomography.

Sequencing was carried out using blood. The chain couples TRBV7-9 to TRBJ2-7, with TRBD2 identical over 7 bases. This TCR was sampled from a woman in her thirties or forties with Graves' hyperthyroidism. The chain's CDR3 is CASSLISGADNSYEQYF. The CDR3 region has the DNA TGTGCCAGCAGCTTAATAAGCGGGGCTGACAATTCCTACGAGCAGTACTTC.